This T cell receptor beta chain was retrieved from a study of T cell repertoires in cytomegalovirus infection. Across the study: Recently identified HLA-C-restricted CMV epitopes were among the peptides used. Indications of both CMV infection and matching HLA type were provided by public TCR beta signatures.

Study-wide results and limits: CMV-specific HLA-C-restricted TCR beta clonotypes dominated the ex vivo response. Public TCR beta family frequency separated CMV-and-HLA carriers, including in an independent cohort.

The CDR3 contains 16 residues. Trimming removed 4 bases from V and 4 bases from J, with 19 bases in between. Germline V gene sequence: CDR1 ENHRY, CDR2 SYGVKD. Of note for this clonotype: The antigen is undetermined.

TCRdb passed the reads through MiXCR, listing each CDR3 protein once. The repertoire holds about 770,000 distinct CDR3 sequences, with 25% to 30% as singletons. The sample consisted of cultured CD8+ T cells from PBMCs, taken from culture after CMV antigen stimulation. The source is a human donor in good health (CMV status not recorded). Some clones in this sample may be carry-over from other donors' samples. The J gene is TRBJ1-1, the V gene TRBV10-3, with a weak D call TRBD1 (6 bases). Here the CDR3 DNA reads TGTGCCATCAGTGGCCCCAGGGAGAAGGGGGTCACTGAAGCTTTCTTT. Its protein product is CAISGPREKGVTEAFF.